One sample yielded the 8 T cell receptor beta chains listed below, sequenced in a study of T cell responses to AZD1222 COVID-19 vaccine. TCRdb's table, derived via immunoSEQ multiplex PCR, lists solely in-frame clones and lacks some. The table records some 110,000 clones, 85% to 90% of them present only once. This specimen was peripheral blood, taken on day 0 of AZD1222 vaccination. The source is an adult in good health.

V usage is TRBV6-5 and J usage is TRBJ1-1; TRBD1 is a possible D gene (5 bases). The V end was cut by 3 bases, the J end by 10 bases, with 21 bases between. Germline CDR1 reads MNHEY; CDR2 reads SVGAGI. The length of the CDR3 is 15 residues. The CDR3 coding sequence is TGTGCCAGCAGTTATTTAGGGGTAGGGAGGGAAGGAGCTTTCTTT. Protein product: CASSYLGVGREGAFF.

V and J are TRBV27 and TRBJ2-2, with no clear D. The CDR3 totals 14 residues. The germline V gene encodes CDR1 MNHEY and CDR2 SMNVEV (reference sequence). The V end was cut by 6 bases, the J end by 5 bases, with 13 bases between. CDR3 nucleotides: TGTGCCAGCAGAACCCCCCCCGTTACCGGGGAGCTGTTTTTT. The encoded protein is CASRTPPVTGELFF.

The V gene is TRBV6-5, the J gene TRBJ1-1, with 8 bases identical to TRBD1. There are 16 residues in the CDR3. Trimming took 0 bases from V and 2 from J; bases not matched to a gene: 5. Germline loops: CDR1 MNHEY, CDR2 SVGAGI. The CDR3 DNA follows: TGTGCCAGCAGTTACTCAAGGACAGGGTCTAACACTGAAGCTTTCTTT. It encodes CASSYSRTGSNTEAFF.

The chain uses TRBV3-1 (or the pseudogene TRBV3-2) and TRBJ2-1; maybe TRBD2 (7 bases). The V gene lost 1 base and the J gene lost 3 bases, with 13 bases spanning the gap. CDR1 is LGHDT, CDR2 YNNKEL, per germline (reference sequence). The CDR3 is 16 residues long. CDR3 residues: CASSQGPGGLYNEQFF. The CDR3 nucleotides read TGTGCCAGCAGCCAAGGCCCGGGGGGCCTCTACAATGAGCAGTTCTTC.

The chain links TRBV18 to TRBJ2-7; 14 nucleotides match TRBD2. This CDR3 region has 16 residues. Germline loops: CDR1 KGHSH, CDR2 LQKENI. J gave up 9 bases and V 6 bases, and 13 bases lay outside the gene matches. For the CDR3, the DNA is TGTGCCAGCTCCCCAACCGGGACTAGCGGGAGTAGCGCGCAGTACTTC. Translating gives CASSPTGTSGSSAQYF.

This clone is a singleton in its sample. The rearrangement uses TRBV7-2 and TRBJ2-5; 10 bases agree with TRBD2. The germline CDR1 and CDR2 sequences are SGHTA and FQGNSA. The CDR3 loop spans 15 amino acids. V gave up 5 bases and J gave up 2 bases; unmatched junction bases: 5. The CDR3: CASSTWTSGQETQYF. The CDR3 DNA sequence: TGTGCCAGCAGCACCTGGACTAGCGGACAAGAGACCCAGTACTTC. The entire variable domain, with the rest obtained from reference TRBV7-2 and TRBJ2-5, is as follows: GAGVSQSPSNKVTEKGKDVELRCDPISGHTALYWYRQSLGQGLEFLIYFQGNSAPDKSGLPSDRFSAERTGGSVSTLTIQRTQQEDSAVYLCASSTWTSGQETQYFGPGTRLLVL.

Only a few counts were recorded for this clone. V gene TRBV7-2 combines with J gene TRBJ1-6; TRBD1 is a possible D gene (5 bases). The V and J ends lost 1 base and 10 bases respectively, with 17 bases between them. Germline V CDR1 and CDR2: SGHTA, FQGNSA. This CDR3 is built from 16 residues. The CDR3 loop is CASSLGRNPWGSPLHF. The DNA of the CDR3 is TGTGCCAGCAGCTTAGGAAGGAACCCTTGGGGCTCACCCCTCCACTTT. The whole variable domain, remainder taken from reference TRBV7-2 and TRBJ1-6, is GAGVSQSPSNKVTEKGKDVELRCDPISGHTALYWYRQSLGQGLEFLIYFQGNSAPDKSGLPSDRFSAERTGGSVSTLTIQRTQQEDSAVYLCASSLGRNPWGSPLHFGNGTRLTVT.

The chain links TRBV7-9 to TRBJ1-2; 7 bases are shared with TRBD1. V was pared by 0 bases and J by 5 bases, with 9 bases of the junction left unmatched. CDR3 length: 16 amino acids. Germline assignment: CDR1 SEHNR and CDR2 FQNEAQ (reference sequence). CDR3 amino acids: CASSLATGVLGYGYTF. Written as DNA, the CDR3 is TGTGCCAGCAGCTTAGCCACAGGGGTGCTTGGATATGGCTACACCTTC. The variable domain in full, completed from reference TRBV7-9 and TRBJ1-2, reads DTGVSQNPRHKITKRGQNVTFRCDPISEHNRLYWYRQTLGQGPEFLTYFQNEAQLEKSRLLSDRFSAERPKGSFSTLEIQRTEQGDSAMYLCASSLATGVLGYGYTFGSGTRLTVV.